This T cell receptor (beta chain) was sequenced in a study of T cells in Graves' hyperthyroidism and ophthalmopathy. Regarding the study as a whole: Ophthalmopathy got predicted by the model a median 6.5 months before its onset. A 13 V-J signature model discriminated ophthalmopathy versus stable hyperthyroidism.

A patient was excluded if there was uncontrolled infection, other autoimmune disease, pregnancy or lactation. The CDR3 totals 17 residues. Germline CDR1 SGDLS, CDR2 YYNGEE. V lost 0 bases to trimming and J lost 3 bases, with 15 bases between them. TCR beta CDR3 region amplification was performed from RNA transcripts. The TCR CDR3 was amplified in a first-round RT-PCR using the HTBI primer set. TCRdb analysed the multiplex PCR reads with MiXCR anew, one entry per CDR3 protein. The sample includes 20,000 to 30,000 distinct CDR3 sequences, 40% to 55% of them seen just once. This clonotype was observed at least ten times. The antigen is undetermined.

The material sequenced was blood. The V gene is TRBV9, the J gene TRBJ2-2; D could derive from TRBD1 or TRBD2 (6 bases each). The receptor was derived from a woman younger than 45 with Graves' hyperthyroidism. The CDR3 region is CASSVDPGGRDTGELFF. In nucleotides, the CDR3 is TGTGCCAGCAGCGTAGACCCCGGGGGCAGGGACACCGGGGAGCTGTTTTTT.